Following are 23 T cell receptor beta chains from one sample sequenced in a study of radiation and T cells in renal cell carcinoma (dated by TCRdb to the early 2020s). Libraries were built with the immunoSEQ multiplex PCR assay. TCRdb re-hosts the immuneACCESS table, in-frame sequences only. Its copies lack some clones; in the studies checked, an unresolved V gene accounts for under half of them, and the cause for the rest is not known. The sample includes about 90,000 clones, with around 83% observed a single time. Approximately 7.8% of the sample is in the top ten clones. The time point label corresponds to: blood 4 weeks post-SBRT, at nephrectomy. The treatment or condition label for this specimen denotes: 15 Gy SBRT to primary tumor, nephrectomy 4 weeks later. Source: blood, taken from a patient whose treatment included radiotherapy and nephrectomy. Receptors originate from a man in his 60s with renal cell carcinoma.

The chain has TRBV5-1 and TRBJ2-1, with D perhaps TRBD2 (6 bases). This CDR3 has 11 amino acids. From germline, CDR1 is SGHRS and CDR2 YFSETQ. V lost 2 bases, J lost 10 bases, and 7 bases lay in between. This chain's CDR3 is CASSFREEQFF. For the CDR3, the DNA is TGCGCCAGCAGCTTTCGGGAGGAGCAGTTCTTC.

Comments on this clone: This sample includes further DNA sequences coding for the same CDR3. This chain links TRBV2 with TRBJ2-1; D is undetermined. The V end lost 3 bases, the J end lost 0 bases, and 0 bases lay between the germline ends. The CDR3 runs to 12 residues. CDR1 is SNHLY, CDR2 FYNNEI, per germline. The CDR3 protein is CASSDSYNEQFF. The DNA for the CDR3 is TGTGCCAGCAGTGACTCCTACAATGAGCAGTTCTTC.

The chain joins TRBV7-7 to TRBJ2-5; D may correspond to TRBD1 or TRBD2 (5 bases each). V was trimmed by 1 base and J by 5 bases, leaving 14 bases between them. Per the germline V gene, CDR1 is SSHAT and CDR2 is FNYEAQ (reference sequence). The CDR3 consists of 15 residues. CDR3 sequence (DNA): TGTGCCAGCAGCTTAGAGGGGACCCCGGGTGAGACCCAGTACTTC. This gives the protein CASSLEGTPGETQYF. Combining the CDR3 with reference TRBV7-7 and TRBJ2-5 gives the whole variable domain GAGVSQSPRYKVTKRGQDVTLRCDPISSHATLYWYQQALGQGPEFLTYFNYEAQPDKSGLPSDRFSAERPEGSISTLTIQRTEQRDSAMYRCASSLEGTPGETQYFGPGTRLLVL.

The chain recombines TRBV30 with TRBJ1-1, with 8 bases lining up with TRBD1. The CDR3 runs 13 residues. With 2 bases clipped from V and 4 bases from J, the junction kept 3 bases outside the gene matches. CDR1 is GTSNPN and CDR2 is SVGIG in the germline V gene (reference sequence). The CDR3 region is CAWSIQGGTEAFF. CDR3 bases: TGTGCCTGGAGTATACAGGGGGGCACTGAAGCTTTCTTT.

V is TRBV5-5 and J is TRBJ2-5; D unresolved. The CDR3 has 14 residues. V lost 0 bases to trimming and J lost 1 base, with 7 bases between them. Germline values: CDR1 SGHKS, CDR2 YYEKEE (reference sequence). Written as DNA, the CDR3 is TGTGCCAGCAGCTTGGGAAACACCCAAGAGACCCAGTACTTC. Protein product: CASSLGNTQETQYF.

CDR3 protein: CAIMASDSYSGANVLTF. The CDR3 nucleotides are TGTGCCATCATGGCTAGCGACTCCTACTCTGGGGCCAACGTCCTGACTTTC. The chain links TRBV10-3 to TRBJ2-6, with a tentative D call TRBD2 (6 bases). Germline assignment: CDR1 ENHRY and CDR2 SYGVKD. V was clipped by 7 bases and J by 0 bases, with 16 bases between them. The CDR3 sequence is 17 residues long.

The gene calls are TRBV4-3 and TRBJ2-7, with D possibly TRBD2 on 5 matching bases. Germline V lookup: CDR1 LGHNA, CDR2 YSLEER. The V and J ends lost 1 base and 1 base respectively, with 14 bases between them. The CDR3 is made up of 16 amino acids. The chain's CDR3 is CASSQVPSSVSYEQYF. The DNA of the CDR3 is TGCGCCAGCAGCCAAGTACCTAGCTCCGTGTCCTACGAGCAGTACTTC.

The chain has TRBV9 and TRBJ1-4, with D uncertain. Germline values: CDR1 SGDLS, CDR2 YYNGEE. CDR3 length equals 15 residues. Trimming removed 0 bases from V and 4 bases from J, with 10 bases in between. The CDR3 protein is CASSVGGRRNEKLFF. As DNA, the CDR3 is TGTGCCAGCAGCGTAGGTGGCAGGCGTAATGAAAAACTGTTTTTT.

This clone is a singleton in its sample. This rearrangement joins TRBV9 to TRBJ2-7; the match to TRBD1 covers 8 bases. CDR1 and CDR2 (germline): SGDLS, YYNGEE. The ends lost 0 bases at V and 2 bases at J; junction bases unmatched: 13. CDR3 length: 18 amino acids. Here the CDR3 DNA reads TGTGCCAGCAGCGTAGCCCCCTCCGGACAGGGACCCACCTACGAGCAGTACTTC. This gives the protein CASSVAPSGQGPTYEQYF.

This clone was observed a single time. CDR3 sequence reads: CASSVVGTGVHGELFF. DNA of the CDR3: TGTGCCAGCAGCGTAGTGGGGACAGGGGTCCACGGGGAGCTGTTTTTT. The V and J genes are TRBV9 and TRBJ2-2; 10 nucleotides agree with TRBD1. Germline V gene data show CDR1 as SGDLS and CDR2 as YYNGEE. Trimming at V came to 0 bases and at J to 7 bases, leaving 6 bases not matched to a gene. The CDR3 covers 16 residues. Using reference TRBV9 and TRBJ2-2 for the parts outside the CDR3, the full variable domain is DSGVTQTPKHLITATGQRVTLRCSPRSGDLSVYWYQQSLDQGLQFLIQYYNGEERAKGNILERFSAQQFPDLHSELNLSSLELGDSALYFCASSVVGTGVHGELFFGEGSRLTVL.

This chain joins TRBV7-2 and TRBJ2-7, with D perhaps matching TRBD2 (6 bases). Between the trimmed V and J ends, which lost 5 bases and 0 bases, there was a span of 14 bases. The germline CDR1 and CDR2 sequences are SGHTA and FQGNSA. The CDR3 has 15 amino acids. CDR3 in DNA: TGTGCCAGCAGCCGGACTACAGGATTCTCCTACGAGCAGTACTTC. The encoded protein is CASSRTTGFSYEQYF. The whole variable domain, remainder taken from reference TRBV7-2 and TRBJ2-7, is GAGVSQSPSNKVTEKGKDVELRCDPISGHTALYWYRQSLGQGLEFLIYFQGNSAPDKSGLPSDRFSAERTGGSVSTLTIQRTQQEDSAVYLCASSRTTGFSYEQYFGPGTRLTVT.

J is TRBJ1-5 and V is TRBV2; D call uncertain. The germline V gene has CDR1 SNHLY and CDR2 FYNNEI. CDR3 size: 12 residues. The germline V and J ends were trimmed by 3 bases and 6 bases, with 6 bases remaining between them. In DNA form, the CDR3 reads TGTGCCAGCAGTGAGTCGCCTCAGCCCCAGCATTTT. Its protein is CASSESPQPQHF.

CDR3 sequence reads: CATSRENNEQFF. The CDR3 region has the DNA TGTGCCACCAGCAGAGAGAACAATGAGCAGTTCTTC. This chain joins TRBV15 and TRBJ2-1; D gene uncertain. The germline V and J ends were trimmed by 0 bases and 5 bases, with 2 bases remaining between them. The CDR3 totals 12 residues. In germline, CDR1 is LNHNV, CDR2 YYDKDF (reference sequence).

V and J are TRBV2 and TRBJ2-7, with D unresolved. CDR1 and CDR2 from the germline V gene are SNHLY and FYNNEI. The CDR3 runs 14 residues. V gave up 6 bases and J gave up 0 bases, with 12 bases separating them. CDR3 in DNA: TGTGCCAGCAGCTATGGGATTAGCTCCTACGAGCAGTACTTC. The encoded protein is CASSYGISSYEQYF.

The V call is TRBV29-1, the J call TRBJ2-2; TRBD1 agrees at 9 bases. Germline loops: CDR1 SQVTM, CDR2 ANQGSEA. The trim removed 0 bases at V and 3 bases at J, leaving 8 bases unmatched. The CDR3 contains 17 residues. The CDR3 nucleotides are TGCAGCGTTGAAGATAACAGGGGGCGCTTGGACACCGGGGAGCTGTTTTTT. Amino acid sequence: CSVEDNRGRLDTGELFF.

The rearrangement joins TRBV4-1 to TRBJ1-2; D unresolved. The CDR3 consists of 14 residues. CDR1 and CDR2 (germline): MGHRA, YSYEKL. Trimming took 1 base from V and 5 from J, leaving 11 bases between them. The CDR3 DNA follows: TGCGCCAGCAGCCAAGCGGATACCTCGTATGGCTACACCTTC. It codes for CASSQADTSYGYTF.

V is TRBV5-1 and J is TRBJ2-1; weak D call: TRBD1 (5 bases). The germline V and J ends were trimmed by 3 bases and 12 bases, with 22 bases remaining between them. The CDR3 consists of 15 residues. In germline, CDR1 is SGHRS, CDR2 YFSETQ. CDR3 amino acids: CASSSDVSMSQGQFF. The CDR3 nucleotides are TGCGCCAGCAGCTCCGACGTCTCGATGAGCCAGGGGCAGTTCTTC. Filled out from reference TRBV5-1 and TRBJ2-1, the complete variable domain reads KAGVTQTPRYLIKTRGQQVTLSCSPISGHRSVSWYQQTPGQGLQFLFEYFSETQRNKGNFPGRFSGRQFSNSRSEMNVSTLELGDSALYLCASSSDVSMSQGQFFGPGTRLTVL.

The chain is built from TRBV29-1 and TRBJ2-2; D unclear. V gave up 7 bases and J gave up 0 bases, with 12 bases separating them. The CDR3 extends over 14 amino acids. Germline V gives CDR1 SQVTM, CDR2 ANQGSEA. The CDR3 region is CSAEGRPNTGELFF. The CDR3 DNA sequence: TGCAGCGCCGAAGGCAGGCCGAACACCGGGGAGCTGTTTTTT.

The chain uses TRBV7-7 and TRBJ2-1; D is undetermined. The CDR3 extends over 13 amino acids. The V end was cut by 6 bases, the J end by 4 bases, with 10 bases between. Germline assignment: CDR1 SSHAT and CDR2 FNYEAQ (reference sequence). The CDR3 DNA reads as TGTGCCAGCAGTTCCGATTCGTACAATGAGCAGTTCTTC. Amino acids: CASSSDSYNEQFF.

The chain is built from TRBV23-1 and TRBJ2-1; a weak D match, TRBD1 (6 bases). TRBV23-1 is known as an ORF, though its function is uncertain. This CDR3 comprises 15 residues. V was clipped by 8 bases and J by 2 bases, with 16 bases between them. The CDR3 loop is CASGFEGVTYNEQFF. CDR3 coding DNA: TGCGCCAGCGGATTTGAGGGGGTTACCTACAATGAGCAGTTCTTC.

V is TRBV10-2 and J is TRBJ2-2; D is perhaps TRBD1 (7 bases). The CDR3 has 15 residues. Germline V lookup: CDR1 WSHSY, CDR2 SAAADI. V was shortened by 3 bases and J by 5 bases, with 13 bases between the two germline ends. CDR3 DNA sequence: TGCGCCAGCAGTGATCACGCAGGGGGGACCGGGGAGCTGTTTTTT. Translation: CASSDHAGGTGELFF.

J is TRBJ2-2 and V is TRBV11-1; tentatively, D is TRBD1 (5 bases). The V gene's germline CDR1 is SGHAT and CDR2 FQDESV (reference sequence). V was cut by 5 bases and J by 0 bases, with 16 bases left in between. The CDR3 runs 17 residues. This CDR3 reads CASSQFATVANTGELFF. The CDR3 DNA reads TGTGCCAGCAGCCAATTCGCGACAGTCGCGAACACCGGGGAGCTGTTTTTT.

The gene calls are TRBV10-3 and TRBJ1-1, with D perhaps TRBD1 (5 bases). CDR3 length: 12 residues. The germline V gene encodes CDR1 ENHRY and CDR2 SYGVKD. The V end lost 6 bases, the J end lost 5 bases, and 10 bases lay between the germline ends. The DNA for the CDR3 is TGTGCCATCAGGGGTAAGGGGACTGAAGCTTTCTTT. This sequence encodes CAIRGKGTEAFF.